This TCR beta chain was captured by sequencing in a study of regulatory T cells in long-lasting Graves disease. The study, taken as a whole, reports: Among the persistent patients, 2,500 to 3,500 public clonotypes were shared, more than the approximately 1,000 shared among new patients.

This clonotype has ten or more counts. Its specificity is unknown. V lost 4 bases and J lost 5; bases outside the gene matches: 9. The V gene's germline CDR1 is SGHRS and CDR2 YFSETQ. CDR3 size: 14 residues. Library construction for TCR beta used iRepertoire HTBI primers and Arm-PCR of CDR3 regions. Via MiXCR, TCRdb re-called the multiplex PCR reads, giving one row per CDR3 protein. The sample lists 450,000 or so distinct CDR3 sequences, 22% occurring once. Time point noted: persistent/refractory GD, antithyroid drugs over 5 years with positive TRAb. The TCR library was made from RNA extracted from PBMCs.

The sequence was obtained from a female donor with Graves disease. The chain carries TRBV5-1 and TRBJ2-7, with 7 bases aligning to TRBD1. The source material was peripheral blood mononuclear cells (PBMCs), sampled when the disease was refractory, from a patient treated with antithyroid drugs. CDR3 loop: CASSMTGLGNEQYF. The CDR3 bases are TGCGCCAGCAGCATGACAGGGTTAGGCAACGAGCAGTACTTC.